The 27 T cell receptor beta chains below all came from one sample that was sequenced in a study of Ad26.COV2.S vaccination and SARS-CoV-2 variants. Treatment reported: 19 received Ad26.COV2.S at low or high dose, single or two shots; roughly five received placebo; per-sample allocation not given. Collection of the samples took place on day 63 after the first injection of vaccine or placebo. The table came from immunoSEQ multiplex PCR; TCRdb's copy has only in-frame clones and leaves some out. Found here are 450,000 to 550,000 clones, roughly nine tenths of them singletons; the top ten hold about 1.5%. The specimen was peripheral blood, collected in a trial of Ad26.COV2.S vaccine versus placebo. The receptors were sampled from a person between 18 and 59 years old who received the Ad26.COV2.S COVID-19 vaccine or a placebo.

The chain employs TRBV19 and TRBJ2-1, with no clear D. CDR3 length: 14 residues. Trimming took 6 bases from V and 0 from J, leaving 9 bases between them. The germline gives CDR1 LNHDA, CDR2 SQIVND (reference sequence). The CDR3 sequence: CASRRESSYNEQFF. CDR3 DNA sequence: TGTGCCAGTAGGCGAGAAAGCTCCTACAATGAGCAGTTCTTC.

The chain employs TRBV5-8 and TRBJ2-1; D unclear. Trimming removed 2 bases at V and 3 bases at J, with 15 bases between. The CDR3 covers 16 residues. Germline V gives CDR1 SGHTS, CDR2 YDEGEE. CDR3 bases: TGTGCCAGCAGCTTTCGAGCGAGCAAGGTCTACAATGAGCAGTTCTTC. Its protein product is CASSFRASKVYNEQFF. Complete variable domain (other parts from reference TRBV5-8 and TRBJ2-1): EAGVTQSPTHLIKTRGQQATLRCSPISGHTSVYWYQQALGLGLQFLLWYDEGEERNRGNFPPRFSGRQFPNYSSELNVNALELEDSALYLCASSFRASKVYNEQFFGPGTRLTVL.

The CDR3 region is CATSEQGWSYF. The DNA for the CDR3 is TGTGCCACCAGTGAGCAGGGATGGTCGTATTTT. This chain links TRBV24-1 with TRBJ2-3; perhaps TRBD1 as D (5 bases). The CDR3 is 11 residues long. Trimming removed 4 bases from V and 14 bases from J, with 12 bases in between. Germline V gene sequence: CDR1 KGHDR, CDR2 SFDVKD.

J is TRBJ2-1 and V is TRBV11-3; possibly TRBD2 for D (6 bases). Per the germline V gene, CDR1 is SGHNT and CDR2 is YENEEA. V was pared by 3 bases and J by 9 bases, with 15 bases between. The CDR3 extends over 14 amino acids. CDR3 loop: CASSFSSEGTEQFF. CDR3 coding DNA: TGTGCCAGCAGCTTTTCTAGCGAGGGGACTGAGCAGTTCTTC.

The rearrangement links TRBV6-5 to TRBJ1-5; D gene ambiguous. This CDR3 comprises 14 residues. The V gene lost 6 bases and the J gene lost 1 base, with 10 bases spanning the gap. CDR1 and CDR2 (germline): MNHEY, SVGAGI. CDR3: CASSLGRSNQPQHF. The CDR3 DNA sequence: TGTGCCAGCAGCCTAGGACGGAGCAATCAGCCCCAGCATTTT.

The chain recombines TRBV7-9 with TRBJ1-2; no firm D call. CDR3 length equals 14 residues. From germline, CDR1 is SEHNR and CDR2 FQNEAQ (reference sequence). Trimming left V 0 bases short and J 2 bases short, with 7 bases between. The CDR3 spells CASSLATTNYGYTF. CDR3 bases: TGTGCCAGCAGCTTAGCGACTACAAACTATGGCTACACCTTC.

The V call is TRBV6-2 or TRBV6-3, the J call TRBJ2-3; 8 bases match TRBD1. Germline trimming cut 5 bases from V and 4 bases from J; bases unmatched to any gene: 5. Germline V gene lookup returns CDR1 MNHEY and CDR2 SVGEGT. The CDR3 has 14 amino acids. CDR3: CASSTRGRADTQYF. CDR3 DNA: TGTGCCAGCAGTACCAGGGGGCGGGCAGATACGCAGTATTTT.

The chain carries TRBV6-6 and TRBJ2-2, with TRBD2 identical over 12 bases. CDR1 and CDR2 (germline): MNHNY, SVGAGI (reference sequence). The trim removed 2 bases at V and 6 bases at J, leaving 4 bases unmatched. The CDR3 contains 16 residues. CDR3 coding DNA: TGTGCCAGCAGTTACGGACTAGCGGGGAGGTCCGGGGAGCTGTTTTTT. This encodes CASSYGLAGRSGELFF.

This sequence joins TRBV6-6 and TRBJ2-1; 10 bases are shared with TRBD1. Germline CDR1 reads MNHNY; CDR2 reads SVGAGI (reference sequence). The trim removed 4 bases at V and 1 base at J, leaving 4 bases unmatched. CDR3 length equals 16 residues. The DNA of the CDR3 is TGTGCCAGCAGTTGGGGACAGGGGTTGTCCTACAATGAGCAGTTCTTC. It specifies CASSWGQGLSYNEQFF.

J is TRBJ2-7 and V is TRBV7-2; 7 bases match TRBD2. The germline V gene encodes CDR1 SGHTA and CDR2 FQGNSA. The CDR3 covers 16 residues. Trimming cost V 2 bases and J 0 bases; bases outside gene matches: 7. The CDR3 sequence: CASSLLVLAGSYEQYF. The CDR3 DNA reads as TGTGCCAGCAGCTTATTGGTGTTAGCGGGCTCCTACGAGCAGTACTTC.

The DNA of the CDR3 is TGTGCCAGCTCACCACGTACGGATCAGCCCCAGCATTTT. Protein sequence: CASSPRTDQPQHF. The rearrangement links TRBV18 to TRBJ1-5, with D hard to call. The germline V gene has CDR1 KGHSH and CDR2 LQKENI. The CDR3 sequence is 13 residues long. Trimming stripped 1 base from V and 5 bases from J, with 6 bases between.

The V call is TRBV9, the J call TRBJ2-1; the match to TRBD2 covers 9 bases. Trimming at V came to 2 bases and at J to 7 bases, leaving 4 bases not matched to a gene. This CDR3 comprises 14 residues. Germline V gene data show CDR1 as SGDLS and CDR2 as YYNGEE. CDR3 in amino acids: CASSVAGGRNEQFF. The CDR3 DNA reads as TGTGCCAGCAGCGTCGCGGGAGGGAGGAATGAGCAGTTCTTC.

V is TRBV3-1 (or the pseudogene TRBV3-2) and J is TRBJ1-3; D is unclear. The length of the CDR3 is 13 residues. V lost 2 bases and J 8 bases, leaving 10 bases between the germline ends. Germline V gives CDR1 LGHDT, CDR2 YNNKEL (reference sequence). CDR3 sequence reads: CASSQQSADTIYF. The CDR3 DNA is TGTGCCAGCAGCCAACAGTCGGCAGACACCATATATTTT.

This rearrangement joins TRBV13 to TRBJ2-7; 13 nucleotides line up with TRBD2. The J segment lost 6 bases and the V segment lost 4 bases, leaving 9 bases of the junction unmatched. The CDR3 is made up of 16 amino acids. Germline CDR1 reads PRHDT; CDR2 reads FYEKMQ (reference sequence). The CDR3: CASSSELAGGPGEQYF. The DNA of the CDR3 is TGTGCCAGCAGCTCCGAACTAGCGGGAGGGCCGGGCGAGCAGTACTTC.

The chain couples TRBV2 to TRBJ2-7; 7 bases map to TRBD2. There are 14 residues in the CDR3. V shed 6 bases and J 2 bases; nucleotides not matched to a gene: 7. The germline V gene has CDR1 SNHLY and CDR2 FYNNEI. As DNA, the CDR3 is TGTGCCAGCAGACAGGCGGGAGACACCTACGAGCAGTACTTC. It codes for CASRQAGDTYEQYF.

The CDR3 loop is CASGQNTGELFF. CDR3 DNA sequence: TGTGCCAGCGGGCAAAACACCGGGGAGCTGTTTTTT. The rearrangement joins TRBV14 to TRBJ2-2; unclear D gene. Trimming left V 8 bases short and J 2 bases short, with 6 bases between. This CDR3 has 12 amino acids. From germline, CDR1 is SGHDN and CDR2 FVKESK. Full variable domain (rest looked up from reference TRBV14 and TRBJ2-2): EAGVTQFPSHSVIEKGQTVTLRCDPISGHDNLYWYRRVMGKEIKFLLHFVKESKQDESGMPNNRFLAERTGGTYSTLKVQPAELEDSGVYFCASGQNTGELFFGEGSRLTVL.

The CDR3 DNA follows: TGCAGCGTCTTAGGGTCCCCGACTCAAGAGACCCAGTACTTC. It codes for CSVLGSPTQETQYF. The chain joins TRBV29-1 to TRBJ2-5, with D uncertain. V was cut by 6 bases and J by 2 bases, with 16 bases left in between. The CDR3 runs 14 residues. The germline CDR1 and CDR2 sequences are SQVTM and ANQGSEA.

This chain joins TRBV6-5 and TRBJ2-3, with TRBD1 matching over 7 bases. CDR3 length: 14 amino acids. Germline assignment: CDR1 MNHEY and CDR2 SVGAGI. With V trimmed by 0 bases and J by 5 bases, 2 bases remained unmatched. The CDR3 DNA is TGTGCCAGCAGTTACTCGACAGGGATAGATACGCAGTATTTT. This sequence encodes CASSYSTGIDTQYF.

The chain employs TRBV24-1 and TRBJ2-2, with a tentative D call TRBD1 (5 bases). Germline CDR1 and CDR2: KGHDR and SFDVKD. Deletions cut 6 bases from V and 2 bases from J, with 15 bases between. The CDR3 spans 16 residues. This CDR3 reads CATSRGGLTNTGELFF. In nucleotides, the CDR3 is TGTGCCACCAGTAGGGGCGGATTGACAAACACCGGGGAGCTGTTTTTT.

This chain uses TRBV28 with TRBJ1-1; 7 bases align to TRBD1. Per germline, CDR1 MDHEN and CDR2 SYDVKM. The CDR3 covers 14 residues. V lost 4 bases, J lost 5 bases, and 7 bases stayed unmatched. The DNA of the CDR3 is TGTGCCAGCAGTTCAGAGGACAGGTCGACTGAAGCTTTCTTT. Translation gives CASSSEDRSTEAFF.

This chain connects TRBV28 to TRBJ1-2, with no clear D. Germline CDR1 is MDHEN and CDR2 is SYDVKM. The CDR3 spans 12 residues. V gave up 4 bases and J gave up 8 bases, with 11 bases separating them. The CDR3 nucleotides read TGTGCCAGCAGTTCCAGTTTTGAAGGCTACACCTTC. Its translation is CASSSSFEGYTF.

The rearrangement joins TRBV5-1 to TRBJ2-2, with D possibly called TRBD1 or TRBD2 (7 bases each). This CDR3 has 17 amino acids. Trimming left V 6 bases short and J 4 bases short, with 22 bases between. The germline CDR1 and CDR2 sequences are SGHRS and YFSETQ. CDR3 DNA: TGCGCCAGCAACCAGGGGGGGTTAAGGTCGAGCACCGGGGAGCTGTTTTTT. The encoded protein is CASNQGGLRSSTGELFF.

The rearrangement uses TRBV5-5 and TRBJ1-4; D unclear. Germline V CDR1 and CDR2: SGHKS, YYEKEE (reference sequence). The CDR3 runs to 16 residues. The V end lost 0 bases, the J end lost 2 bases, and 11 bases lay between the germline ends. CDR3 coding DNA: TGTGCCAGCAGCTTGGGGCGCGACGCGACTAATGAAAAACTGTTTTTT. Translated: CASSLGRDATNEKLFF.

On this clone: Different DNA sequences within this sample yield the same CDR3. The gene calls are TRBV19 and TRBJ2-3; a possible D gene is TRBD1 (5 bases). The germline V gene encodes CDR1 LNHDA and CDR2 SQIVND (reference sequence). There are 13 residues in the CDR3. Trimming shortened V by 3 bases and J by 3 bases, and 7 bases separated the two germline ends. CDR3 amino acids: CASSIAGTDTQYF. The CDR3 bases are TGTGCCAGTAGTATTGCAGGGACAGATACGCAGTATTTT.

In this sample, this clone turned up once. The V and J genes are TRBV7-9 and TRBJ2-1; possible D gene TRBD2, 5 bases. This CDR3 spans 15 amino acids. Germline V CDR1 and CDR2: SEHNR, FQNEAQ (reference sequence). With 6 bases removed from V and 5 bases from J, the gap between germline ends came to 17 bases. The CDR3 sequence: CASRPTRVANNEQFF. For the CDR3, the DNA is TGTGCCAGCAGACCTACTAGGGTGGCTAACAATGAGCAGTTCTTC.

This clone was counted a single time. This rearrangement joins TRBV6-5 to TRBJ1-2; the D is unclear. The V end lost 2 bases, the J end lost 5 bases, and 12 bases lay between the germline ends. Germline values: CDR1 MNHEY, CDR2 SVGAGI. The length of the CDR3 is 14 residues. The CDR3 sequence: CASSYNTEVYGYTF. In nucleotides, the CDR3 is TGTGCCAGCAGTTACAACACAGAGGTTTATGGCTACACCTTC.

The rearrangement joins TRBV27 to TRBJ2-3, with D uncertain. The V end was cut by 5 bases, the J end by 0 bases, with 12 bases between. The CDR3 has 15 amino acids. CDR1 is MNHEY and CDR2 is SMNVEV in the germline V gene (reference sequence). For the CDR3, the DNA is TGTGCCAGCAGTCAAAAGACTCGAAGCACAGATACGCAGTATTTT. The encoded protein is CASSQKTRSTDTQYF.